The 26 T cell receptor beta chains in this list originate from one sample, sequenced in a study of T cell repertoires in cytomegalovirus infection. MiXCR, applied by TCRdb to the reads, yields one record per CDR3 protein. The data contain hundreds of thousands of distinct CDR3 sequences, about a sixth of them seen just once; the ten biggest clones take up 7.5% to 9.5%. Sequenced input: PBMCs. The origin of the receptors is a human donor in good health (CMV status not recorded). Some clones in this sample may be carry-over from other donors' samples.

This clonotype was counted ten times or more. The J gene is TRBJ1-2, the V gene TRBV7-8, with D perhaps matching TRBD1 (5 bases). The CDR3 spans 17 residues. Germline V CDR1 and CDR2: SGHVS, FQNEAQ. Trimming removed 2 bases at V and 2 bases at J, with 18 bases between. CDR3 amino acids: CASSLPTLSRQNYGYTF. The CDR3 bases are TGTGCCAGCAGCTTACCCACCTTGTCGCGACAGAACTATGGCTACACCTTC. The whole variable domain, filled in from reference TRBV7-8 and TRBJ1-2, reads GAGVSQSPRYKVAKRGQDVALRCDPISGHVSLFWYQQALGQGPEFLTYFQNEAQLDKSGLPSDRFFAERPEGSVSTLKIQRTQQEDSAVYLCASSLPTLSRQNYGYTFGSGTRLTVV.

The sample holds many counts of this clonotype. This chain connects TRBV29-1 to TRBJ2-5; D might be TRBD2 (5 bases). Germline V gene data show CDR1 as SQVTM and CDR2 as ANQGSEA. CDR3 size: 13 residues. V was cut by 1 base and J by 1 base, with 7 bases left in between. CDR3 in amino acids: CSVEAGFQETQYF. The CDR3 DNA is TGCAGCGTTGAAGCGGGGTTCCAAGAGACCCAGTACTTC.

This clonotype was picked up a small number of times. The rearrangement links TRBV18 to TRBJ1-1; D not resolved. The CDR3 loop spans 14 amino acids. CDR1 and CDR2 from the germline V gene are KGHSH and LQKENI. The ends were cut back, 5 bases at V and 4 bases at J, with 14 bases in the middle. The CDR3 DNA is TGTGCCAGCTCAATCCAGGTGTCCGCCACTGAAGCTTTCTTT. It yields the protein CASSIQVSATEAFF.

As regards this clonotype: Just one base apart from a much larger clone, this may be a read error. The conserved phenylalanine or tryptophan normally closing the CDR3 is absent here, so this likely arose from a read error. The chain employs TRBV6-1 and TRBJ2-1, with 7 bases identical to TRBD2. This CDR3 has 16 residues. J gave up 4 bases and V 2 bases, and 8 bases lay outside the gene matches. Germline loops: CDR1 MNHNS, CDR2 SASEGT. The CDR3 bases are TGTGCCAGCAGTGAATTTCAGGCGGGAGTGTACAATGAGCAGTTCGTC. This translates into CASSEFQAGVYNEQFV.

The table lists this clonotype with many counts. V usage is TRBV20-1 and J usage is TRBJ2-2; 10 bases fit TRBD1. The V segment lost 3 bases and the J segment 3 bases; nucleotides outside the gene matches: 7. In germline, CDR1 is DFQATT, CDR2 SNEGSKA (reference sequence). CDR3 length equals 16 residues. The CDR3 sequence: CSASKPGQGYTGELFF. CDR3 in DNA: TGCAGTGCTAGTAAACCGGGACAGGGGTACACCGGGGAGCTGTTTTTT.

The sample holds many counts of this clonotype. V gene TRBV4-1 combines with J gene TRBJ2-3; the D gene is possibly TRBD2 (6 bases). The germline CDR1 and CDR2 sequences are MGHRA and YSYEKL. The CDR3 consists of 13 residues. V was clipped by 4 bases and J by 5 bases, with 10 bases between them. CDR3 DNA sequence: TGCGCCAGCAGCCTACCCGGGGGAGATACGCAGTATTTT. It codes for CASSLPGGDTQYF.

The chain links TRBV19 to TRBJ1-1; D possibly corresponds to TRBD1 (5 bases). Germline CDR1 reads LNHDA; CDR2 reads SQIVND (reference sequence). The V gene lost 8 bases and the J gene lost 3 bases, with 16 bases spanning the gap. The CDR3 consists of 14 residues. Here the CDR3 DNA reads TGTGCCAGTCAATTCGGGGGAACGCACACTGAAGCTTTCTTT. This gives the protein CASQFGGTHTEAFF.

J is TRBJ2-1 and V is TRBV18; D unresolved. CDR1 and CDR2 (germline): KGHSH, LQKENI. V was clipped by 3 bases and J by 3 bases, with 15 bases between them. The CDR3 totals 16 residues. In nucleotides, the CDR3 is TGTGCCAGCTCACCTTCGACCGATCCCAGCTACAATGAGCAGTTCTTC. It yields the protein CASSPSTDPSYNEQFF.

This clonotype was observed a handful of times. V gene TRBV6-2 or TRBV6-3 combines with J gene TRBJ1-3; possible D gene TRBD1, 5 bases. CDR1 is MNHEY, CDR2 SVGEGT, per germline. The V and J ends lost 2 bases and 0 bases respectively, with 8 bases between them. The CDR3 covers 15 residues. CDR3 DNA sequence: TGTGCCAGCAGTTACGCGGGACCCTCTGGAAACACCATATATTTT. The encoded protein is CASSYAGPSGNTIYF.

This chain links TRBV10-3 with TRBJ1-5; D is unclear. This CDR3 region has 15 residues. Germline V gene data show CDR1 as ENHRY and CDR2 as SYGVKD. V was trimmed by 6 bases and J by 1 base, leaving 13 bases between them. The CDR3 DNA sequence: TGTGCCATCAGCACCACCCGGTTCAGCAATCAGCCCCAGCATTTT. Translation: CAISTTRFSNQPQHF.

The chain has TRBV27 and TRBJ1-3; D may be TRBD1 (5 bases). Germline CDR1 is MNHEY and CDR2 is SMNVEV (reference sequence). The germline V and J ends were trimmed by 3 bases and 0 bases, with 15 bases remaining between them. CDR3 length: 17 amino acids. The CDR3 loop reads CASSFRWQGLSGNTIYF. The CDR3 DNA follows: TGTGCCAGCAGTTTCAGGTGGCAGGGCCTCTCTGGAAACACCATATATTTT.

The rearrangement uses TRBV6-5 and TRBJ2-3; 7 nucleotides match TRBD2. The CDR3 totals 15 residues. The V gene end was trimmed by 7 bases and the J gene end by 0 bases; junction bases not matched to a gene: 7. Per germline, CDR1 MNHEY and CDR2 SVGAGI. The CDR3 DNA reads as TGTGCCAGCAAGAGTTCGCGGGGGAGCACAGATACGCAGTATTTT. Its translation: CASKSSRGSTDTQYF.

The chain links TRBV12-3 or TRBV12-4 to TRBJ2-3; the D call may be TRBD1 or TRBD2 (6 bases each). This CDR3 has 11 residues. V lost 6 bases, J lost 8 bases, and 9 bases lay in between. CDR3 sequence (DNA): TGTGCCAGCAGACAGGGAGGTACGCAGTATTTT. This codes for CASRQGGTQYF.

V usage is TRBV27 and J usage is TRBJ2-1; 8 bases line up with TRBD2. This CDR3 region has 16 residues. Germline loops: CDR1 MNHEY, CDR2 SMNVEV (reference sequence). The J segment lost 4 bases and the V segment lost 6 bases, leaving 11 bases of the junction unmatched. Written as DNA, the CDR3 is TGTGCCAGCAGCCGTCACGGGGGGGGCAGTTACAATGAGCAGTTCTTC. This sequence encodes CASSRHGGGSYNEQFF.

This clonotype was seen many times. The V gene is TRBV7-2, the J gene TRBJ1-3; the D is unclear. The CDR3 is 14 residues long. Per germline, CDR1 SGHTA and CDR2 FQGNSA. V lost 5 bases, J lost 1 base, and 9 bases lay in between. The CDR3, as DNA: TGTGCCAGCAGCCCAAAAGGGTCTGGAAACACCATATATTTT. Translated, it gives CASSPKGSGNTIYF.

This clonotype was detected ten times or more. V gene TRBV7-2 combines with J gene TRBJ1-5; TRBD1 aligns across 9 bases. Germline lookup yields CDR1 SGHTA and CDR2 FQGNSA. J was trimmed by 6 bases and V by 5 bases; bases with no gene match: 5. The CDR3 consists of 14 residues. In nucleotides, the CDR3 is TGTGCCAGCAGCCAGAACAGGGGGCTTCAGCCCCAGCATTTT. Translating gives CASSQNRGLQPQHF.

This clonotype has ten or more counts. The chain uses TRBV5-6 and TRBJ1-1, with TRBD1 identical over 11 bases. CDR1 and CDR2 from the germline V gene are SGHDT and YYEEEE. CDR3 size: 19 residues. The V segment lost 3 bases and the J segment 2 bases; nucleotides outside the gene matches: 15. The CDR3 here is CASSWTGGRLWSTNTEAFF. CDR3 bases: TGTGCCAGCAGCTGGACAGGGGGCAGGTTGTGGTCTACCAACACTGAAGCTTTCTTT.

This clonotype was counted at least ten times. The chain combines TRBV7-2 with TRBJ1-1; 7 nucleotides align to TRBD1. V lost 1 base, J lost 11 bases, and 16 bases stayed unmatched. Germline CDR1 is SGHTA and CDR2 is FQGNSA. There are 16 residues in the CDR3. CDR3 coding DNA: TGTGCCAGCAGCTTAGAAGGAAGTTGGTCGACAGGGACGGCTTTCTTT. Translated: CASSLEGSWSTGTAFF.

The V call is TRBV19, the J call TRBJ2-1; D ambiguous. This CDR3 contains 14 residues. The germline gives CDR1 LNHDA, CDR2 SQIVND (reference sequence). Trimming pared 5 bases from V and 3 bases from J, leaving 11 bases between. CDR3 protein: CASSPRAVYNEQFF. DNA of the CDR3: TGTGCCAGTAGTCCTCGGGCTGTCTACAATGAGCAGTTCTTC. Full variable domain (rest looked up from reference TRBV19 and TRBJ2-1): DGGITQSPKYLFRKEGQNVTLSCEQNLNHDAMYWYRQDPGQGLRLIYYSQIVNDFQKGDIAEGYSVSREKKESFPLTVTSAQKNPTAFYLCASSPRAVYNEQFFGPGTRLTVL.

The V and J genes are TRBV28 and TRBJ1-1, with D unresolved. The CDR3 contains 13 residues. V lost 6 bases and J 0 bases, leaving 8 bases between the germline ends. Germline assignment: CDR1 MDHEN and CDR2 SYDVKM. As DNA, the CDR3 is TGTGCCAGCAGAAGCACGCTGAACACTGAAGCTTTCTTT. This gives the protein CASRSTLNTEAFF.

The V call is TRBV11-2, the J call TRBJ2-7; the match to TRBD1 covers 7 bases. The CDR3 totals 12 residues. With V trimmed by 6 bases and J by 2 bases, 1 base remained unmatched. The germline CDR1 and CDR2 sequences are SGHAT and FQNNGV. CDR3 protein: CASRTGTYEQYF. In DNA, the CDR3 is TGTGCCAGCAGGACAGGGACCTACGAGCAGTACTTC.

At least ten counts were recorded for this clonotype. V usage is TRBV7-2 and J usage is TRBJ2-7; D gene uncertain. Trimming pared 5 bases from V and 2 bases from J, leaving 13 bases between. CDR3 length: 14 amino acids. CDR1 and CDR2 (germline): SGHTA, FQGNSA. The CDR3 DNA reads as TGTGCCAGCAGCCCCCGGAGCGTCCCCTACGAGCAGTACTTC. It is translated as CASSPRSVPYEQYF.

This sequence joins TRBV2 and TRBJ2-3; D is undetermined. Germline CDR1 reads SNHLY; CDR2 reads FYNNEI. The CDR3 consists of 12 residues. Trimming took off 7 bases at V and 6 bases at J, with 11 bases between the two ends. The CDR3 sequence: CASTLSWDTQYF. CDR3 DNA sequence: TGTGCCAGCACTTTAAGTTGGGATACGCAGTATTTT. Using reference TRBV2 and TRBJ2-3 for the parts outside the CDR3, the full variable domain is EPEVTQTPSHQVTQMGQEVILRCVPISNHLYFYWYRQILGQKVEFLVSFYNNEISEKSEIFDDQFSVERPDGSNFTLKIRSTKLEDSAMYFCASTLSWDTQYFGPGTRLTVL.

This clonotype was detected a few times. This sequence joins TRBV29-1 and TRBJ2-3; 7 nucleotides align to TRBD2. From germline, CDR1 is SQVTM and CDR2 ANQGSEA. The junction had 14 bases not matched to a gene; V was cut back by 6 bases and J by 2 bases. The CDR3 is 16 amino acids. CDR3 in amino acids: CSVTRGRPGVTDTQYF. The CDR3 DNA is TGCAGCGTCACGCGGGGGAGGCCGGGGGTCACAGATACGCAGTATTTT.

This clonotype was seen many times. The CDR3 is CASSQTPGANVLTF. DNA for the CDR3: TGTGCCAGCAGCCAAACGCCGGGGGCCAACGTCCTGACTTTC. The gene calls are TRBV7-2 and TRBJ2-6; D remains ambiguous. The V end lost 5 bases, the J end lost 4 bases, and 9 bases lay between the germline ends. CDR3 size: 14 residues. CDR1 is SGHTA, CDR2 FQGNSA, per germline.

This clonotype was seen many times. The V gene is TRBV6-1, the J gene TRBJ1-1; no clear D. Trimming left V 2 bases short and J 8 bases short, with 12 bases between. The CDR3 is made up of 13 amino acids. Germline loops: CDR1 MNHNS, CDR2 SASEGT. Here the CDR3 reads CASSEPFQDEAFF. CDR3 DNA sequence: TGTGCCAGCAGTGAACCATTTCAAGACGAAGCTTTCTTT.